These T cell receptor beta chains were read from a single sample in a study of beta chain features in type 1 diabetes. The data were produced by immunoSEQ multiplex PCR, yet TCRdb's version contains in-frame clones alone and is incomplete. The sample holds 550,000 to 850,000 clones, around 15% seen once. The sequencing input was naive CD4+ T cells from blood. Source of these receptors: a man aged 18 to 29 with type 1 diabetes. CDR3s include the opening cysteine and the closing phenylalanine or tryptophan. The order of the fields is J gene, clone size, D gene, V gene, CDR3 DNA, CDR3 protein. A D gene is named only where the DNA matches it firmly. Clone size is shown for a subset of rows, as once, few, many or a class of expanded clone.

>TRBJ2-3|.|TRBD1|TRBV28
TGTGCCAGCACCCCCGGACAGGTTCCATCTAGCACAGATACGCAGTATTTT
CASTPGQVPSSTDTQYF
>TRBJ1-1|.|.|TRBV5-4
TGTGCCAGCAGCTTCGGGACTGCAGGGAGGACTGAAGCTTTCTTT
CASSFGTAGRTEAFF
>TRBJ2-3|few|.|TRBV18
TGTGCCAGCTCACCACCGCCATTGGGTGATACGCAGTATTTT
CASSPPPLGDTQYF
>TRBJ2-1|few|TRBD1|TRBV15
TGTGCCACCAGCAGTAATCCGACAGGGGGGCATGAGCAGTTCTTC
CATSSNPTGGHEQFF
>TRBJ1-2|few|.|TRBV5-4
TGTGCCAGCAGCCTTGAGGGGCACTACACCTTC
CASSLEGHYTF
>TRBJ1-6|few|.|TRBV2
TGTGCCAGCAGCGGGACACGAAATTCACCCCTCCACTTT
CASSGTRNSPLHF
>TRBJ1-2|.|.|TRBV19
TGTGCCAGTAGTGCTAGGGATGGGATCTATGGCTACACCTTC
CASSARDGIYGYTF
>TRBJ2-3|few|TRBD2|TRBV11-2
TGTGCCAGCAGCTCCCGACTAGCGGGGCTCACAGATACGCAGTATTTT
CASSSRLAGLTDTQYF
>TRBJ2-7|.|.|TRBV7-8
TGTGCCAGCGGCGTGCACTACGAGCAGTACTTC
CASGVHYEQYF
>TRBJ2-7|few|.|TRBV30
TGTGCCTGGAGTGAAAAACTGGTATCCTACGAGCAGTACTTC
CAWSEKLVSYEQYF
>TRBJ2-5|few|TRBD2|TRBV5-1
TGCGCCAGCAGCTTTGGGACTAGCTCGGAGACCCAGTACTTC
CASSFGTSSETQYF
>TRBJ2-7|.|.|TRBV19
TGTGCCAGTAGTGAGAGGTACGAGCAGTACTTC
CASSERYEQYF
>TRBJ1-1|few|.|TRBV10-3
TGTGCCATCATGCGCGTGATGAACACTGAAGCTTTCTTT
CAIMRVMNTEAFF
>TRBJ1-2|.|.|TRBV25-1
TGTGCCAGCAGCCCGGACAGTAACTATGGCTACACCTTC
CASSPDSNYGYTF
>TRBJ1-2|.|.|TRBV5-1
TGCGCCAGCAGCTTGGTGACAGGAGACTTATATGGCTACACCTTC
CASSLVTGDLYGYTF
>TRBJ2-2|.|.|TRBV30
TGTGCCTGGAGCCCCCCCGTGGGGGCGAACACCGGGGAGCTGTTTTTT
CAWSPPVGANTGELFF
>TRBJ1-2|few|.|TRBV18
TGTGCCAGCTCACCAGGAGCCCTGGGAGGCTACACCTTC
CASSPGALGGYTF
>TRBJ1-1|.|TRBD1|TRBV2
TGTGCCAGCAGAATCGACAGGGGGCTTAGTGAAGCTTTCTTT
CASRIDRGLSEAFF
>TRBJ2-1|few|TRBD1|TRBV5-1
TGCGCCAGCAGCTTGACGGGACAGGGTATAGGTGAGCAGTTCTTC
CASSLTGQGIGEQFF
>TRBJ2-3|.|.|TRBV9
TGTGCCAGCAGCGGCCCGGAGACGGCCACAGATACGCAGTATTTT
CASSGPETATDTQYF
>TRBJ1-2|.|TRBD1|TRBV4-1
TGCGCCAGCAGCCAAGTGGGGACAGGGGGCAATGGCTACACCTTC
CASSQVGTGGNGYTF
>TRBJ1-6|.|TRBD1|TRBV30
TGTGCCTGGGGGGACAGAGATAATTCACCCCTCCACTTT
CAWGDRDNSPLHF
>TRBJ2-7|few|.|TRBV5-1
TGCGCCAGCAGCTTGGAGCCGGGAACCTACGAGCAGTACTTC
CASSLEPGTYEQYF
>TRBJ1-1|.|.|TRBV30
TGTGCCTGGAGTTTCGCCGAGAACACTGAAGCTTTCTTT
CAWSFAENTEAFF
>TRBJ1-6|.|.|TRBV25-1
TGTGCCAGCAGTGAATCTGGGAATTCACCCCTCCACTTT
CASSESGNSPLHF
>TRBJ1-4|.|.|TRBV11-2
TGTGCCATCTCCGGGGTCGGTGAAAAACTGTTTTTT
CAISGVGEKLFF
>TRBJ1-2|.|.|TRBV18
TGTGCCAGCTCACAGGGGTTACCCTATGGCTACACCTTC
CASSQGLPYGYTF
>TRBJ1-3|.|.|TRBV29-1
TGCAGCGTTGGACAGGCCTCTGGAAACACCATATATTTT
CSVGQASGNTIYF
>TRBJ1-6|.|TRBD1|TRBV28
TGTGCCAGCATCGGGGGGGGACAGGGTAATTCACCCCTCCACTTT
CASIGGGQGNSPLHF
>TRBJ2-6|.|TRBD1|TRBV9
TGTGCCAGCAGCTCCGACAGGGGCAACCCTCACTCTGGGGCCAACGTCCTGACTTTC
CASSSDRGNPHSGANVLTF
>TRBJ1-3|.|.|TRBV30
TGTGCCTGGAGAGGGGGAAACACCATATATTTT
CAWRGGNTIYF
>TRBJ2-5|few|.|TRBV27
TGTGCCAGCAGCGGGGACCGCGTAAAGACCCAGTACTTC
CASSGDRVKTQYF
>TRBJ1-1|.|.|TRBV20-1
TGCAGTGCTAGAACACAGGGACGAGCTTTCTTT
CSARTQGRAFF
>TRBJ2-7|.|TRBD1|TRBV4-2
TGTGCCAGCAGCCAGCCGGGACAGTTGGCCAGGTACGAGCAGTACTTC
CASSQPGQLARYEQYF
>TRBJ2-3|.|TRBD1|TRBV2
TGTGCCAGCGGGGACAGGCCGGCGAGTACGCAGTATTTT
CASGDRPASTQYF
>TRBJ2-2|few|.|TRBV9
TGTGCCAGCAGCGGCCCGACCCAGAACACCGGGGAGCTGTTTTTT
CASSGPTQNTGELFF
>TRBJ2-5|few|TRBD2|TRBV5-6
TGTGCCAGCAGCTTAGCGGGAGGGGAGACCCAGTACTTC
CASSLAGGETQYF
>TRBJ1-4|.|.|TRBV7-8
TGTGCCAGCAGCTCCACGTTAGGGGCTGAAAAACTGTTTTTT
CASSSTLGAEKLFF
>TRBJ2-3|.|.|TRBV6-5
TGTGCCAGCACTCCGAAAGGGGGGAGTACGCAGTATTTT
CASTPKGGSTQYF
>TRBJ2-5|few|.|TRBV7-3
TGTGCCAGCAGCGCCGGGATACAAGAGACCCAGTACTTC
CASSAGIQETQYF
>TRBJ1-5|.|.|TRBV28
TGTGCCACCACAGGGTTTGGCAATCAGCCCCAGCATTTT
CATTGFGNQPQHF
>TRBJ2-1|few|.|TRBV9
TGTGCCAGCAGCCCAGGGGACTTAAGGAATGAGCAGTTCTTC
CASSPGDLRNEQFF
>TRBJ2-4|.|TRBD1|TRBV7-8
TGTGCCAGCAGCCCCTCCGGGACAGAGATAGCCAAAAACATTCAGTACTTC
CASSPSGTEIAKNIQYF
>TRBJ2-7|few|TRBD1|TRBV4-1
TGCGCCAGCAGCCACCCGGGACAGGGGACCTACGAGCAGTACTTC
CASSHPGQGTYEQYF
>TRBJ2-3|.|.|TRBV19
TGTGCCAGTAGTATAGAGGCAGTGGAGAATACGCAGTATTTT
CASSIEAVENTQYF
>TRBJ2-1|.|TRBD2|TRBV7-3
TGTGCCAGCAGCCGAAGACTAGCGGGAGGGGATGAGCAGTTCTTC
CASSRRLAGGDEQFF
>TRBJ2-7|few|TRBD2|TRBV7-2
TGTGCCAGCAGCTCCATAGCGGGGGCCCCCTACGAGCAGTACTTC
CASSSIAGAPYEQYF